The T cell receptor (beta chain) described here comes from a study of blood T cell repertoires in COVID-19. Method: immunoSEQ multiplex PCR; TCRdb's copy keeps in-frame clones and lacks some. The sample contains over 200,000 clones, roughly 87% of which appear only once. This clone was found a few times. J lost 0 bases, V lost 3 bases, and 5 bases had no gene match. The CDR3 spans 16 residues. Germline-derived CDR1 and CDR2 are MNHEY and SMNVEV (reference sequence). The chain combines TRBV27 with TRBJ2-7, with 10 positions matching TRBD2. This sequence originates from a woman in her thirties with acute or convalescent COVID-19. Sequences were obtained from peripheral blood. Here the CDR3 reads CASSFRTSGLSYEQYF. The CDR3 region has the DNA TGTGCCAGCAGTTTCAGGACTAGCGGACTCTCCTACGAGCAGTACTTC.